This entry is about one T cell receptor (beta chain). This entry comes from a study of T cell responses to AZD1222 COVID-19 vaccine. V lost 3 bases to trimming and J lost 8 bases, with 16 bases between them. Germline V gene data show CDR1 as LNHDA and CDR2 as SQIVND (reference sequence). The CDR3 covers 15 residues. Some clones are missing from TCRdb's copy, which holds only in-frame ones; the method was immunoSEQ multiplex PCR. The table records roughly 98,000 clones, around 90% of them present only once. V usage is TRBV19 and J usage is TRBJ1-4, with D unclear. The specimen comprised peripheral blood, sampled on day 0 of AZD1222 vaccination. The TCR comes from an adult in good health. CDR3 sequence reads: CASSMVVGQGEKLFF. The CDR3 coding sequence is TGTGCCAGTAGTATGGTCGTTGGGCAAGGGGAAAAACTGTTTTTT.